The present entry profiles one T cell receptor beta chain with its context. Its antigen remains unknown. These data originate in a study of OX40 agonist ivuxolimab in advanced cancers. The study's findings and limits: Partial responders treated at 0.1-3.0 mg/kg exhibited clonal expansion among the lowest measured. Low normalized clonal expansion also occurred in some nonresponding patients.

The assay was immunoSEQ multiplex PCR, and TCRdb's table has in-frame clones only and misses some. The profile covers tens of thousands of clones, with just over 90% appearing a single time and 0.45% to 0.6% taken by the ten largest. The germline V gene has CDR1 SGHRS and CDR2 YFSETQ. Losses at the gene ends were 3 bases for V and 7 bases for J; bases not matched to a gene: 12. CDR3 length: 15 residues. The sample was CD4+ or CD8+ T cells sorted from blood, taken in a trial of the OX40 agonist ivuxolimab. This chain uses TRBV5-1 with TRBJ1-2; 7 nucleotides agree with TRBD1. The TCR sequence derives from an adult with an advanced solid tumor such as melanoma, head and neck, liver or kidney cancer. In DNA form, the CDR3 reads TGCGCCAGCAGCTCGACAGGGCGGTCGGATTCTGGCTACACCTTC. Residues: CASSSTGRSDSGYTF.